These T cell receptor beta chains were read from a single sample in a study of CXCR3-negative and CXCR3-positive naive CD8 T cells. TCRdb re-called the 5' RACE reads and shows each CDR3 protein once, DNA omitted. The sample holds over 35,000 distinct CDR3 sequences. The sequencing input was memory CD8+ T cells from blood. The origin of the receptors is a human donor in good health. Some clones in this sample may be carry-over from other donors' samples. CDR3s include the opening cysteine and the closing phenylalanine or tryptophan. Fields, in order: J gene, V gene, CDR3 protein.

>TRBJ2-7|TRBV7-9
CASSTTDSSYEQYF
>TRBJ2-3|TRBV9
CASSVSTSTMRTDTQYF
>TRBJ2-7|TRBV28
CASSTDSYEQYF
>TRBJ1-2|TRBV11-2
CASSLTQGYSGYTF
>TRBJ2-1|TRBV20-1
CSARSGDLYNEQFF
>TRBJ2-1|TRBV4-3
CASSHVEGSSYNEQFF
>TRBJ2-7|TRBV7-7
CASSPRDRDYEQYF
>TRBJ2-1|TRBV4-3
CASSQGRQNEQFF
>TRBJ2-3|TRBV29-1
CSAPTGAPDTQYF
>TRBJ2-7|TRBV18
CASSQDFYEQYF
>TRBJ1-1|TRBV19
CASSPPTYEAFF
>TRBJ2-7|TRBV6-1
CASREGAGSSYEQYF
>TRBJ2-4|TRBV6-4
CASSDSGSGIQYF
>TRBJ2-3|TRBV7-2
CASSFHTGGGGDTQYF
>TRBJ1-5|TRBV7-7
CASSLVGDSNQPQHF
>TRBJ2-2|TRBV9
CASSARQGIGELFF
>TRBJ1-5|TRBV7-9
CASSLWPNQPQHF
>TRBJ2-7|TRBV14
CASSQAFEGNRIYEQYF
>TRBJ2-7|TRBV29-1
CSVETASSYEQYF
>TRBJ2-7|TRBV12-3/TRBV12-4
CASTEDRMEAYEQYF
>TRBJ1-4|TRBV7-9
CASSRGGGGVEKLFF
>TRBJ1-1|TRBV5-1
CASSSRAATEAFF
>TRBJ2-5|TRBV2
CASESGLGETQYF
>TRBJ2-1|TRBV2
CASSNSGGAYNEQFF
>TRBJ2-1|TRBV5-5
CASFSYNEQFF
>TRBJ2-1|TRBV5-4
CASSPDAWNEQFF
>TRBJ2-1|TRBV7-6
CASSPAGGSWDEQFF
>TRBJ2-5|TRBV7-3
CASSSSGGRETQYF
>TRBJ2-3|TRBV3-1
CASSQGVGSTDTQYF
>TRBJ2-1|TRBV7-3
CASSSMGHEQFF
>TRBJ1-5|TRBV23-1
CASSQRAGRVDSNQPQHF
>TRBJ2-1|TRBV13
CASSPQVAGNEQFF
>TRBJ2-1|TRBV20-1
CSARGFTSRDYNEQFF
>TRBJ1-2|TRBV29-1
CSVWDSKGYTF
>TRBJ2-7|TRBV11-3
CASSSQIDEAGQYF
>TRBJ2-7|TRBV3-1
CASSEGQGHYEQYF
>TRBJ2-2|TRBV5-1
CASSSPLAGPGELFF
>TRBJ2-1|TRBV4-3
CASSQDPGGPNEQFF
>TRBJ1-6|TRBV20-1
CSARDGEISPLHF
>TRBJ2-5|TRBV29-1
CSVEDRGGAPETQYF
>TRBJ2-4|TRBV15
CATSRDLGVANIQYF
>TRBJ2-7|TRBV7-9
CASSPGTGVESYEQYF
>TRBJ1-1|TRBV14
CASSQAGPNTEAFF
>TRBJ2-2|TRBV4-3
CASIQVAGTPGELFF
>TRBJ2-1|TRBV20-1
CSAKRLAGNEQFF
>TRBJ2-5|TRBV12-3/TRBV12-4
CASSLTSGAEETQYF
>TRBJ2-2|TRBV29-1
CSVEGQGTATGELFF
>TRBJ2-7|TRBV28
CASTLGLALPYEQYF
>TRBJ2-3|TRBV6-4
CASSRLAGDTDTQYF
>TRBJ2-1|TRBV4-1
CASSHGTGGDEQFF
>TRBJ2-1|TRBV7-3
CASSLSGLGGNEQFF
>TRBJ2-7|TRBV29-1
CSVGQSYEQYF